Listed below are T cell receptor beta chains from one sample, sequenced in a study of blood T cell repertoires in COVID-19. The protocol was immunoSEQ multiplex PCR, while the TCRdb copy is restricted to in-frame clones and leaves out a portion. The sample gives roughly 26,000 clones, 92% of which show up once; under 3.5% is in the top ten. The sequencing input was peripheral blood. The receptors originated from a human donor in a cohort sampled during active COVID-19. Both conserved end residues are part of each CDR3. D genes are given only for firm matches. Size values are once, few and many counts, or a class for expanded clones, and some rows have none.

CDR3nt: TGTGCCAGCAGCTTAGGGACACCCACTAAGTATGGCTACACCTTC
CDR3aa: CASSLGTPTKYGYTF
abundance: .
j_gene: TRBJ1-2
d_gene: .
v_gene: TRBV11-2

CDR3nt: TGCGCCACAGGCAGGGATCCGGTTTACAATGAGCAGTTCTTC
CDR3aa: CATGRDPVYNEQFF
abundance: .
j_gene: TRBJ2-1
d_gene: .
v_gene: TRBV10-1

CDR3nt: TGTGCCAGCAGGGACAGGGGGCTTAGCGGGGAGCTGTTTTTT
CDR3aa: CASRDRGLSGELFF
abundance: .
j_gene: TRBJ2-2
d_gene: TRBD1
v_gene: TRBV6-5

CDR3nt: TGTGCCAGCAGCTTACCGTTGTTTCCAGGGGAGCAGTTCTTC
CDR3aa: CASSLPLFPGEQFF
abundance: .
j_gene: TRBJ2-1
d_gene: .
v_gene: TRBV7-9

CDR3nt: TGTGCCAGCCGCGGGACAGGGGAGTCCGAGCAGTACTTC
CDR3aa: CASRGTGESEQYF
abundance: .
j_gene: TRBJ2-7
d_gene: TRBD1
v_gene: TRBV7-9

CDR3nt: TGTGCCAGCAGCTTGACAGGTGCTTATGGCTACACCTTC
CDR3aa: CASSLTGAYGYTF
abundance: once
j_gene: TRBJ1-2
d_gene: .
v_gene: TRBV5-4

CDR3nt: TGTGCCAGCAGCGCAGGTAGCAATCAGCCCCAGCATTTT
CDR3aa: CASSAGSNQPQHF
abundance: once
j_gene: TRBJ1-5
d_gene: .
v_gene: TRBV27

CDR3nt: TGCGCCAGCAGCTTGGCGGACAGGGACTATGGCTACACCTTC
CDR3aa: CASSLADRDYGYTF
abundance: .
j_gene: TRBJ1-2
d_gene: TRBD1
v_gene: TRBV5-1

CDR3nt: TGTGCCAGCAGTGAATGGGGGGGGACTGAAGCTTTCTTT
CDR3aa: CASSEWGGTEAFF
abundance: .
j_gene: TRBJ1-1
d_gene: .
v_gene: TRBV25-1

CDR3nt: TGCGCCAGCAGCTTTACTAGCGGTGATGAGCAGTACTTC
CDR3aa: CASSFTSGDEQYF
abundance: .
j_gene: TRBJ2-7
d_gene: TRBD2
v_gene: TRBV5-1

CDR3nt: TGTGCCAGCAGTTACTCGACCGGAGATAGCAATCAGCCCCAGCATTTT
CDR3aa: CASSYSTGDSNQPQHF
abundance: .
j_gene: TRBJ1-5
d_gene: .
v_gene: TRBV6-6

CDR3nt: TGTGCCAGCAGATATTTCTCATCAGGGGTATACAATGAGCAGTTCTTC
CDR3aa: CASRYFSSGVYNEQFF
abundance: .
j_gene: TRBJ2-1
d_gene: .
v_gene: TRBV27

CDR3nt: TGTGCCAGCAGCGGCAGGGGGCGACCCGGCTACACCTTC
CDR3aa: CASSGRGRPGYTF
abundance: .
j_gene: TRBJ1-2
d_gene: TRBD1
v_gene: TRBV5-6

CDR3nt: TGTGCCAGCAGCAGCTCGACAGGGCCGTTCAGCGCTTTCTTT
CDR3aa: CASSSSTGPFSAFF
abundance: .
j_gene: TRBJ1-1
d_gene: TRBD1
v_gene: TRBV13

CDR3nt: TGTGCCAGCAGCCGGGACTTTAACAAAGAGACCCAGTACTTC
CDR3aa: CASSRDFNKETQYF
abundance: .
j_gene: TRBJ2-5
d_gene: .
v_gene: TRBV6-5

CDR3nt: TGTGCCAGCAGCTCGCAACCGGGACAGCAAGAGACCCAGTACTTC
CDR3aa: CASSSQPGQQETQYF
abundance: .
j_gene: TRBJ2-5
d_gene: TRBD1
v_gene: TRBV5-4

CDR3nt: TGTGCCAGCAGCTCCCGGACAAACCTAGCCAAAAACATTCAGTACTTC
CDR3aa: CASSSRTNLAKNIQYF
abundance: .
j_gene: TRBJ2-4
d_gene: .
v_gene: TRBV7-9

CDR3nt: TGTGCCAGCTCACAAAGGGCCGGGACAGCACCAGAATCTGGAAACACCATATATTTT
CDR3aa: CASSQRAGTAPESGNTIYF
abundance: .
j_gene: TRBJ1-3
d_gene: TRBD1
v_gene: TRBV18

CDR3nt: TGTGCCAGCAGACCCGGGACAGAAAACACTGAAGCTTTCTTT
CDR3aa: CASRPGTENTEAFF
abundance: .
j_gene: TRBJ1-1
d_gene: TRBD1
v_gene: TRBV7-9

CDR3nt: TGCGCCAGCAGCTTAGGGGGCCCTCGGGGAGATACGCAGTATTTT
CDR3aa: CASSLGGPRGDTQYF
abundance: .
j_gene: TRBJ2-3
d_gene: TRBD1
v_gene: TRBV5-1

CDR3nt: TGTGCCAGCAGCACGGGGGGGGGTCGCCTCATTCAGTACTTC
CDR3aa: CASSTGGGRLIQYF
abundance: .
j_gene: TRBJ2-4
d_gene: TRBD2
v_gene: TRBV3-1/TRBV3-2

CDR3nt: TGTGCCAGAAGCTTGTCACAGGGGAGGGAAAAACTGTTTTTT
CDR3aa: CARSLSQGREKLFF
abundance: .
j_gene: TRBJ1-4
d_gene: TRBD1
v_gene: TRBV5-3

CDR3nt: TGTGCCAGCAGTACGACAAGCACAGATACGCAGTATTTT
CDR3aa: CASSTTSTDTQYF
abundance: .
j_gene: TRBJ2-3
d_gene: .
v_gene: TRBV9

CDR3nt: TGTGCCAGCAGTTTCCAGGGTAGCTACGAGCAGTACTTC
CDR3aa: CASSFQGSYEQYF
abundance: .
j_gene: TRBJ2-7
d_gene: .
v_gene: TRBV12-3/TRBV12-4

CDR3nt: TGCGCCAGCAGCACCCGGACAGGCGGGGGGTATAATTCACCCCTCCACTTT
CDR3aa: CASSTRTGGGYNSPLHF
abundance: .
j_gene: TRBJ1-6
d_gene: TRBD1
v_gene: TRBV5-1

CDR3nt: TGTGCCAGCTCGGGGCCTAGCGGGGGGACAGATACGCAGTATTTT
CDR3aa: CASSGPSGGTDTQYF
abundance: .
j_gene: TRBJ2-3
d_gene: TRBD2
v_gene: TRBV2

CDR3nt: TGTGCCAGTAGTTTACCGGGACAGGGGTACAATGAGCAGTTCTTC
CDR3aa: CASSLPGQGYNEQFF
abundance: .
j_gene: TRBJ2-1
d_gene: TRBD1
v_gene: TRBV19

CDR3nt: TGTGCCAGCAGCGCACAGGGTAGGAATCAGCCCCAGCATTTT
CDR3aa: CASSAQGRNQPQHF
abundance: .
j_gene: TRBJ1-5
d_gene: .
v_gene: TRBV2

CDR3nt: TGTGCCAGCTCACCACGAGGGGGCGCTTCTAATGAAAAACTGTTTTTT
CDR3aa: CASSPRGGASNEKLFF
abundance: .
j_gene: TRBJ1-4
d_gene: TRBD1
v_gene: TRBV18

CDR3nt: TGTGCCAGCAGTGAGACGGCGGGGGGGATCACAGATACGCAGTATTTT
CDR3aa: CASSETAGGITDTQYF
abundance: .
j_gene: TRBJ2-3
d_gene: TRBD2
v_gene: TRBV6-1

CDR3nt: TGTGCCAGTAGTATTTCAAACCAACAGGGTTACGAGCAGTACTTC
CDR3aa: CASSISNQQGYEQYF
abundance: once
j_gene: TRBJ2-7
d_gene: .
v_gene: TRBV19

CDR3nt: TGCGCCAGCAGCCAAGTTGGCGGGATGAACACTGAAGCTTTCTTT
CDR3aa: CASSQVGGMNTEAFF
abundance: .
j_gene: TRBJ1-1
d_gene: .
v_gene: TRBV4-1

CDR3nt: TGTGCCAGCAGCAGGAGGGGTTCGTACGGGGAGCTGTTTTTT
CDR3aa: CASSRRGSYGELFF
abundance: .
j_gene: TRBJ2-2
d_gene: .
v_gene: TRBV5-6

CDR3nt: TGTGCCAGCAGTTTTGGGGCGGAGGAGACCCAGTACTTC
CDR3aa: CASSFGAEETQYF
abundance: .
j_gene: TRBJ2-5
d_gene: .
v_gene: TRBV28

CDR3nt: TGTGCCAGTACTCTCGCGGGAAACACCATATATTTT
CDR3aa: CASTLAGNTIYF
abundance: .
j_gene: TRBJ1-3
d_gene: .
v_gene: TRBV19

CDR3nt: TGTGCCAGCAGTGAGGTCCTGCGGGGTACGCAGTATTTT
CDR3aa: CASSEVLRGTQYF
abundance: .
j_gene: TRBJ2-3
d_gene: .
v_gene: TRBV2

CDR3nt: TGCGCCAGCAGCTTGACAGGGTATAATTCACCCCTCCACTTT
CDR3aa: CASSLTGYNSPLHF
abundance: .
j_gene: TRBJ1-6
d_gene: .
v_gene: TRBV5-1

CDR3nt: TGTGCCAGCAGTGAATACGGGGGGATGGTGGATACGCAGTATTTT
CDR3aa: CASSEYGGMVDTQYF
abundance: .
j_gene: TRBJ2-3
d_gene: TRBD2
v_gene: TRBV25-1

CDR3nt: TGTGCCAGCAGTTTGTCCGAGGATCAGCCCCAGCATTTT
CDR3aa: CASSLSEDQPQHF
abundance: .
j_gene: TRBJ1-5
d_gene: .
v_gene: TRBV12-3/TRBV12-4